This is a list of T cell receptor beta chains from one sample in a study of T cell responses to AZD1222 COVID-19 vaccine. Assay: immunoSEQ multiplex PCR; the TCRdb copy retains only in-frame clones and omits some. The sample includes over 95,000 clones, roughly nine tenths of them seen just once. Specimen: peripheral blood, collected 28 days after the second AZD1222 dose. These receptors all stem from an adult who received the AZD1222 COVID-19 vaccine. Both conserved end residues are part of each CDR3. D genes are given only for firm matches.

CDR3 DNA: TGTGCCAGCAGCCGGGACAGGGTAAACACTGAAGCTTTCTTT; CDR3 protein: CASSRDRVNTEAFF; V gene: TRBV6-5; J gene: TRBJ1-1; D gene: TRBD1
CDR3 DNA: TGTGCCAGCAGCTCGCCAGCGGGACAGGGGACGGGCTACAATGAGCAGTTCTTC; CDR3 protein: CASSSPAGQGTGYNEQFF; V gene: TRBV7-2; J gene: TRBJ2-1; D gene: TRBD1
CDR3 DNA: TGTGCCAGCGATTCGGGCCAGGATATTATCAATGAAAAACTGTTTTTT; CDR3 protein: CASDSGQDIINEKLFF; V gene: TRBV28; J gene: TRBJ1-4; D gene: -
CDR3 DNA: TGTGCCAGCTCCAAAGAGGGGTCCTACGAGCAGTACTTC; CDR3 protein: CASSKEGSYEQYF; V gene: TRBV27; J gene: TRBJ2-7; D gene: -
CDR3 DNA: TGTGCCAGCAGTTCCTACCCCCAGGGATCTAACTATGGCTACACCTTC; CDR3 protein: CASSSYPQGSNYGYTF; V gene: TRBV28; J gene: TRBJ1-2; D gene: -
CDR3 DNA: TGTGCCAGTACCTTCCTCCTAGCGAGGGGCACCGGGGAGCTGTTTTTT; CDR3 protein: CASTFLLARGTGELFF; V gene: TRBV19; J gene: TRBJ2-2; D gene: -
CDR3 DNA: TGTGCCAGCAGTGGACAGGCCGGTCACTATGGCTACACCTTC; CDR3 protein: CASSGQAGHYGYTF; V gene: TRBV28; J gene: TRBJ1-2; D gene: TRBD1
CDR3 DNA: TGTGCCAGCAGTTACCCCAAGGTCCGACAGGGCAGCTCTGGGGCCAACGTCCTGACTTTC; CDR3 protein: CASSYPKVRQGSSGANVLTF; V gene: TRBV6-2/TRBV6-3; J gene: TRBJ2-6; D gene: TRBD1
CDR3 DNA: TGTGCCAGCTCACGGGGGAGTGTCAGGGATAGTAGCAATCAGCCCCAGCATTTT; CDR3 protein: CASSRGSVRDSSNQPQHF; V gene: TRBV18; J gene: TRBJ1-5; D gene: -
CDR3 DNA: TGTGCCAGCAGTTCCACAGGGGGAGGCTACACCTTC; CDR3 protein: CASSSTGGGYTF; V gene: TRBV28; J gene: TRBJ1-2; D gene: TRBD1
CDR3 DNA: TGTGCCAGCAGCTCTTTACCGACTTTAGCCAAAAACATTCAGTACTTC; CDR3 protein: CASSSLPTLAKNIQYF; V gene: TRBV5-6; J gene: TRBJ2-4; D gene: -
CDR3 DNA: TGTGCCAGCAGTTACCACACTCAGGGGCCTGAAGCTTTCTTT; CDR3 protein: CASSYHTQGPEAFF; V gene: TRBV6-2/TRBV6-3; J gene: TRBJ1-1; D gene: -
CDR3 DNA: TGTGCCAGCAGCGTAGGCAGGGGTGGCGAAAAACTGTTTTTT; CDR3 protein: CASSVGRGGEKLFF; V gene: TRBV9; J gene: TRBJ1-4; D gene: -
CDR3 DNA: TGTGCCAGCAGTCCCATACCCCAGGACACCATATATTTT; CDR3 protein: CASSPIPQDTIYF; V gene: TRBV12-3/TRBV12-4; J gene: TRBJ1-3; D gene: -
CDR3 DNA: TGTGCCAGCAGCTTCGGGGGAGAGGTTCCGGGAGATACGCAGTATTTT; CDR3 protein: CASSFGGEVPGDTQYF; V gene: TRBV7-2; J gene: TRBJ2-3; D gene: -
CDR3 DNA: TGTGCCAGCAGTCCCCGGACAGGGGGCAGGGAGACCCAGTACTTC; CDR3 protein: CASSPRTGGRETQYF; V gene: TRBV6-5; J gene: TRBJ2-5; D gene: TRBD1